The 32 T cell receptor beta chains given below trace back to one sample, sequenced in a study of T-cell memory formation after mild COVID-19. TCRdb reprocessed the 5' RACE reads via MiXCR and lists one record per CDR3 protein. Of 400,000 to 450,000 distinct CDR3 sequences listed, about 20% are singletons. The sequencing sample was made of PBMCs or a T cell subset sorted from them (not recorded which). The receptor set was obtained from a man younger than 35 who had mild COVID-19 (a few samples of this study predate the infection). Cell type and time point are not known.

This clonotype was picked up a small number of times. CDR3 region: CASSSRTGGYSYTF. CDR3 nucleotide sequence: TGTGCCAGCAGCTCCCGGACAGGGGGCTACAGCTACACCTTC. J is TRBJ1-2 and V is TRBV6-2 or TRBV6-3; 11 bases map to TRBD1. Per the germline V gene, CDR1 is MNHEY and CDR2 is SVGEGT. The trim removed 6 bases at V and 9 bases at J, leaving 9 bases unmatched. This CDR3 comprises 14 residues.

This clonotype was seen more than once but under ten times. This chain links TRBV5-1 with TRBJ1-2; TRBD1 agrees at 7 bases. Unmatched junction bases numbered 9, after V lost 4 bases and J lost 6 bases. Per germline, CDR1 SGHRS and CDR2 YFSETQ. This CDR3 has 14 amino acids. Here the CDR3 DNA reads TGCGCCAGCAGCCCAGGGGGTGGAAAGGATGGCTACACCTTC. Amino acids: CASSPGGGKDGYTF.

This clonotype was found a few times. The chain's CDR3 is CASSSTGLTETQYF. DNA of the CDR3: TGTGCCAGCAGTTCGACAGGGCTGACAGAGACCCAGTACTTC. The V call is TRBV6-5, the J call TRBJ2-5; 7 nucleotides line up with TRBD1. Germline trimming cut 4 bases from V and 4 bases from J; bases unmatched to any gene: 6. Per germline, CDR1 MNHEY and CDR2 SVGAGI. The CDR3 covers 14 residues.

The chain carries TRBV27 and TRBJ2-3; unclear D gene. The CDR3 length is 19 residues. The V gene's germline CDR1 is MNHEY and CDR2 SMNVEV (reference sequence). V was clipped by 3 bases and J by 0 bases, with 22 bases between them. The CDR3 nucleotides read TGTGCCAGCAGTTTTTCATTGGGCTCGGGCAGACCTAGCACAGATACGCAGTATTTT. It codes for CASSFSLGSGRPSTDTQYF.

As regards this clonotype: Sequence at one end of the junction differs from germline and may be a read error. The rearrangement joins TRBV7-2 to TRBJ2-1; D is ambiguous. The germline gives CDR1 SGHTA, CDR2 FQGNSA. CDR3 length: 11 residues. The CDR3 sequence: CASSLGALVIF. CDR3 in DNA: TGTGCCAGCAGCTTAGGGGCCTTGGTAATCTTC.

This clonotype has just a few counts. J is TRBJ2-3 and V is TRBV6-4; 12 bases map to TRBD2. V lost 6 bases and J lost 0; bases outside the gene matches: 1. The CDR3 has 15 residues. Looked up from germline, CDR1 is MRHNA and CDR2 is SNTAGT. The CDR3: CASSGLAGSTDTQYF. CDR3 bases: TGTGCCAGCAGCGGACTAGCGGGGAGCACAGATACGCAGTATTTT.

This chain connects TRBV5-1 to TRBJ2-7; D gene uncertain. The V end lost 0 bases, the J end lost 2 bases, and 9 bases lay between the germline ends. This CDR3 comprises 14 residues. Per the germline V gene, CDR1 is SGHRS and CDR2 is YFSETQ. CDR3 DNA sequence: TGCGCCAGCAGCTTGGTTCCGGGCACCTACGAGCAGTACGTC. It is translated as CASSLVPGTYEQYV.

At least ten counts were recorded for this clonotype. The CDR3 spells CASSLGLGETQYF. In nucleotides, the CDR3 is TGCGCCAGCAGCTTGGGACTAGGAGAGACCCAGTACTTC. The chain is built from TRBV5-1 and TRBJ2-5; perhaps TRBD2 as D (6 bases). Germline assignment: CDR1 SGHRS and CDR2 YFSETQ. Trimming removed 0 bases from V and 4 bases from J, with 7 bases in between. This CDR3 has 13 amino acids.

This clonotype showed up just a few times. The rearrangement uses TRBV7-6 and TRBJ1-1; 7 bases map to TRBD1. CDR1 SGHVS and CDR2 FNYEAQ come from the germline V gene. The CDR3 contains 14 residues. With 3 bases clipped from V and 10 bases from J, the junction kept 11 bases outside the gene matches. The CDR3 here is CASSLGTGDHRAFF. The CDR3 DNA is TGTGCCAGCAGCTTGGGAACAGGGGATCACCGAGCTTTCTTT.

This clonotype was seen repeatedly, ten times or more. The chain has TRBV4-3 and TRBJ2-6; D is undetermined. Trimming left V 0 bases short and J 4 bases short, with 7 bases between. The CDR3 totals 15 residues. Per the germline V gene, CDR1 is LGHNA and CDR2 is YSLEER. CDR3 in DNA: TGCGCCAGCAGCCAAGAGCGAGTAGGGGCCAACGTCCTGACTTTC. It specifies CASSQERVGANVLTF.

This clonotype was picked up a small number of times. V gene TRBV30 combines with J gene TRBJ2-2, with 10 bases fitting TRBD1. The CDR3 extends over 15 amino acids. Germline V gene sequence: CDR1 GTSNPN, CDR2 SVGIG (reference sequence). V gave up 3 bases and J gave up 5 bases; unmatched junction bases: 6. Here the CDR3 DNA reads TGTGCCTGGAGCCCCCGGACAGGGGGAACCGGGGAGCTGTTTTTT. This codes for CAWSPRTGGTGELFF.

The chain uses TRBV3-1 and TRBJ2-1; 11 bases align to TRBD2. CDR1 and CDR2 from the germline V gene are LGHDT and YNNKEL (reference sequence). The CDR3 contains 16 residues. J lost 4 bases, V lost 3 bases, and 5 bases had no gene match. In DNA form, the CDR3 reads TGTGCCAGCAGCCACCCCGGGACTAGCGGATACAATGAGCAGTTCTTC. Residues: CASSHPGTSGYNEQFF.

The CDR3 reads CASSLASETYGYTF. The CDR3 region has the DNA TGCGCCAGCAGCTTGGCTTCAGAAACCTATGGCTACACCTTC. This chain uses TRBV5-1 with TRBJ1-2; D gene uncertain. The CDR3 is 14 amino acids. The V and J ends lost 0 bases and 4 bases respectively, with 10 bases between them. Germline V gene lookup returns CDR1 SGHRS and CDR2 YFSETQ. Full variable domain (outside the CDR3, taken from reference TRBV5-1 and TRBJ1-2): KAGVTQTPRYLIKTRGQQVTLSCSPISGHRSVSWYQQTPGQGLQFLFEYFSETQRNKGNFPGRFSGRQFSNSRSEMNVSTLELGDSALYLCASSLASETYGYTFGSGTRLTVV.

This clonotype was detected a few times. This chain connects TRBV7-9 to TRBJ2-1, with 13 nucleotides matching TRBD2. Germline CDR1 reads SEHNR; CDR2 reads FQNEAQ (reference sequence). The CDR3 totals 16 residues. Unmatched junction bases numbered 6, after V lost 7 bases and J lost 3 bases. The DNA of the CDR3 is TGTGCCAGCACCACTAGCGGGGGGGCGGTCTACAATGAGCAGTTCTTC. Amino acids: CASTTSGGAVYNEQFF.

V is TRBV6-5 and J is TRBJ2-7, with D hard to call. This CDR3 is 14 amino acids long. Trimming shortened V by 0 bases and J by 2 bases, and 8 bases separated the two germline ends. The germline CDR1 and CDR2 sequences are MNHEY and SVGAGI. CDR3 sequence: CASSYSNGAYEQYF. Written as DNA, the CDR3 is TGTGCCAGCAGTTACTCGAACGGAGCCTACGAGCAGTACTTC.

This clonotype was seen only once. The junction and the germline gene differ at one end; a read error may be behind it. J is TRBJ2-1 and V is TRBV7-7; 7 bases are a match to TRBD2. CDR1 is SSHAT and CDR2 is FNYEAQ in the germline V gene (reference sequence). The CDR3 totals 14 residues. CDR3 nucleotide sequence: TGTGCTAGCAGCTCCGGGGGGAACTACAATGAGCAGTTCTTC. This translates into CASSSGGNYNEQFF.

This clonotype was counted a few times. The chain carries TRBV7-2 and TRBJ1-6, with TRBD1 matching over 7 bases. Unmatched junction bases numbered 8, after V lost 10 bases and J lost 8 bases. This CDR3 contains 13 residues. The germline gives CDR1 SGHTA, CDR2 FQGNSA. The CDR3, as DNA: TGTGCCATAGGGGACAGATACGATTCACCCCTCCACTTT. This encodes CAIGDRYDSPLHF.

The DNA of the CDR3 is TGTGCCAGCAGCGTAGTTGAGGGGGACGTCACCGGGGAGCTGTTTTTT. It yields the protein CASSVVEGDVTGELFF. The chain employs TRBV9 and TRBJ2-2; TRBD1 might be the D (6 bases). The CDR3 is made up of 16 amino acids. The germline CDR1 and CDR2 sequences are SGDLS and YYNGEE. V dropped 0 bases and J dropped 4 bases, with 13 bases sitting between them.

This clonotype was counted only a few times. The CDR3 region has the DNA TGTGCCAGCAGTTTAAGAGGCGCCCTCGGGGAAGCTTTCTTT. Encoded protein: CASSLRGALGEAFF. The rearrangement joins TRBV12-3 or TRBV12-4 to TRBJ1-1; D gene ambiguous. Trimming stripped 2 bases from V and 8 bases from J, with 15 bases between. The CDR3 consists of 14 residues.

This clonotype was recorded once. V is TRBV25-1 and J is TRBJ2-7; D is ambiguous. Germline V gene lookup returns CDR1 MGHDK and CDR2 SYGVNS. The CDR3 sequence is 14 residues long. Trimming took off 2 bases at V and 2 bases at J, with 10 bases between the two ends. The CDR3 bases are TGTGCCAGCAGTGAAGGACCGCCTACCTACGAGCAGTACTTC. Amino acids: CASSEGPPTYEQYF.

This clonotype occurred a few times. This chain joins TRBV2 and TRBJ1-4; D call uncertain. V lost 6 bases, J lost 4 bases, and 6 bases lay in between. The CDR3 length is 12 residues. Per germline, CDR1 SNHLY and CDR2 FYNNEI. CDR3 DNA sequence: TGTGCCAGCAGACAAAGTAATGAAAAACTGTTTTTT. Translating it yields CASRQSNEKLFF. Full variable domain (outside the CDR3, taken from reference TRBV2 and TRBJ1-4): EPEVTQTPSHQVTQMGQEVILRCVPISNHLYFYWYRQILGQKVEFLVSFYNNEISEKSEIFDDQFSVERPDGSNFTLKIRSTKLEDSAMYFCASRQSNEKLFFGSGTQLSVL.

The rearrangement uses TRBV12-3 or TRBV12-4 and TRBJ1-1; D call uncertain. The CDR3 length is 13 residues. The ends were cut back, 3 bases at V and 7 bases at J, with 12 bases in the middle. The CDR3 nucleotides are TGTGCCAGCAGTTTTGGAGGGAGGCTTGAAGCTTTCTTT. Residues: CASSFGGRLEAFF.

In the case of this clonotype: A much larger clone lies a single base off, so this may be a read error. The V call is TRBV5-6, the J call TRBJ2-1; the D gene could be TRBD1 or TRBD2 (5 bases each). In germline, CDR1 is SGHDT, CDR2 YYEEEE. The V end was cut by 6 bases, the J end by 10 bases, with 17 bases between. The length of the CDR3 is 13 residues. The CDR3 DNA is TGTGCCAGCACCCCCACGGGGCCCCGGGAGCAGTTCTTC. This translates into CASTPTGPREQFF.

This clonotype was seen more than once but under ten times. The chain couples TRBV10-3 to TRBJ2-3, with 10 bases aligning to TRBD2. The length of the CDR3 is 16 residues. CDR1 ENHRY and CDR2 SYGVKD come from the germline V gene. V was clipped by 5 bases and J by 1 base; unmatched bases: 6. The CDR3 coding sequence is TGTGCCATCAGTTCAGTGCTAGCGGGGGGCACAGATACGCAGTATTTT. Translation gives CAISSVLAGGTDTQYF.

This clonotype has only a few counts. The rearrangement uses TRBV14 and TRBJ2-6; D gene uncertain. Per germline, CDR1 SGHDN and CDR2 FVKESK. The V and J ends lost 0 bases and 1 base respectively, with 1 base between them. The CDR3 spans 14 residues. The CDR3 spells CASSQDSGANVLTF. DNA of the CDR3: TGTGCCAGCAGCCAAGATTCTGGGGCCAACGTCCTGACTTTC.

There are a few counts of this clonotype. The chain uses TRBV3-1 and TRBJ1-6; 10 positions match TRBD1. Germline assignment: CDR1 LGHDT and CDR2 YNNKEL (reference sequence). The CDR3 consists of 14 residues. V trimming: 4 bases; J trimming: 14 bases; junction bases outside the gene matches: 8. The CDR3 DNA is TGTGCCAGCAGCCCCCGGGACAGGGGCCTTTCCCTCCACTTT. As protein: CASSPRDRGLSLHF.

V gene TRBV5-1 combines with J gene TRBJ2-3; weak D call: TRBD2 (6 bases). Per germline, CDR1 SGHRS and CDR2 YFSETQ. The CDR3 is 18 amino acids. V gave up 3 bases and J gave up 6 bases, with 26 bases separating them. The CDR3 region has the DNA TGCGCCAGCAGCTCCAGCCCTCGGGGTAGCGGTCTCATGGATACGCAGTATTTT. This translates into CASSSSPRGSGLMDTQYF.

In its sample, this clonotype was seen a few times. V usage is TRBV28 and J usage is TRBJ2-3, with D perhaps TRBD2 (7 bases). V lost 6 bases and J lost 2, with 24 bases in between. The CDR3 is 18 amino acids. The germline V gene encodes CDR1 MDHEN and CDR2 SYDVKM. Here the CDR3 DNA reads TGTGCCAGCAGCCCAGATGGACGGGGGGCTCGGTTCACAGATACGCAGTATTTT. It encodes CASSPDGRGARFTDTQYF.

The genes are TRBV6-6 and TRBJ2-5; the D gene is possibly TRBD1 (6 bases). Trimming pared 7 bases from V and 5 bases from J, leaving 17 bases between. The germline V gene has CDR1 MNHNY and CDR2 SVGAGI (reference sequence). The CDR3 loop spans 14 amino acids. The CDR3 DNA reads as TGTGCCAGCACCCCCCCAGGGGCAGGGGAGACCCAGTACTTC. Its protein product is CASTPPGAGETQYF.

The chain carries TRBV4-2 and TRBJ2-3; the D gene is possibly TRBD2 (6 bases). CDR3 length equals 15 residues. The germline gives CDR1 LGHNA, CDR2 YNFKEQ. Trimming stripped 8 bases from V and 0 bases from J, with 15 bases between. CDR3 sequence (DNA): TGTGCCAGCGCCGCCGGCGGGGCTAGCACAGATACGCAGTATTTT. Its protein product is CASAAGGASTDTQYF.

This chain links TRBV6-6 with TRBJ2-3; D ambiguous. The V gene lost 11 bases and the J gene lost 2 bases, with 17 bases spanning the gap. CDR1 MNHNY and CDR2 SVGAGI come from the germline V gene (reference sequence). This CDR3 is 14 amino acids long. CDR3 nucleotides: TGTGCCTGCGTTCGGAGCGAATTCACAGATACGCAGTATTTT. It encodes CACVRSEFTDTQYF.

This clonotype was detected many times. V and J are TRBV12-3 or TRBV12-4 and TRBJ2-2; the match to TRBD2 covers 7 bases. With V trimmed by 3 bases and J by 5 bases, 3 bases remained unmatched. This CDR3 is built from 14 residues. CDR3 protein: CASSFGRGTGELFF. CDR3 sequence (DNA): TGTGCCAGCAGTTTTGGGCGGGGGACCGGGGAGCTGTTTTTT.